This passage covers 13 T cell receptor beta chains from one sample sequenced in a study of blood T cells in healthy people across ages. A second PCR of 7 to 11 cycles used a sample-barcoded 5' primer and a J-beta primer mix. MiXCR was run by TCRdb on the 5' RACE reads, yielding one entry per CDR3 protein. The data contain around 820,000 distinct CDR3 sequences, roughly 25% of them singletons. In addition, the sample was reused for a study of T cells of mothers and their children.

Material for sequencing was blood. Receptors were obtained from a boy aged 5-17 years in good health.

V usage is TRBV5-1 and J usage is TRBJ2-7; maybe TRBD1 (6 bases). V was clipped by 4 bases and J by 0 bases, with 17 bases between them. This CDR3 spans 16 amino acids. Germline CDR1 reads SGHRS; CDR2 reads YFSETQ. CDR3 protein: CASSAGTSPRSYEQYF. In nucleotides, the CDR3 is TGCGCCAGCAGCGCCGGGACAAGCCCTCGCTCCTACGAGCAGTACTTC. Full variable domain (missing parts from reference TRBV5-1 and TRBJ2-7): KAGVTQTPRYLIKTRGQQVTLSCSPISGHRSVSWYQQTPGQGLQFLFEYFSETQRNKGNFPGRFSGRQFSNSRSEMNVSTLELGDSALYLCASSAGTSPRSYEQYFGPGTRLTVT.

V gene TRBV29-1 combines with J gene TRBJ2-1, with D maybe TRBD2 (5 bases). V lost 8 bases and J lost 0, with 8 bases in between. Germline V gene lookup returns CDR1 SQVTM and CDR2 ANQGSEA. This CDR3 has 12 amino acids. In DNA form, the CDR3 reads TGCAGCAGCGGCAACTCCTACAATGAGCAGTTCTTC. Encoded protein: CSSGNSYNEQFF.

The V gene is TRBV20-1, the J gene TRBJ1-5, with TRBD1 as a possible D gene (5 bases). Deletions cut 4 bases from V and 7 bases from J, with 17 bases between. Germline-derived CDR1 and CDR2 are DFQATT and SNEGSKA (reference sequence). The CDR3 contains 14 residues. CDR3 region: CSAIPGRVQQPQHF. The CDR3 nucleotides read TGCAGTGCTATTCCAGGGAGGGTACAGCAGCCCCAGCATTTT.

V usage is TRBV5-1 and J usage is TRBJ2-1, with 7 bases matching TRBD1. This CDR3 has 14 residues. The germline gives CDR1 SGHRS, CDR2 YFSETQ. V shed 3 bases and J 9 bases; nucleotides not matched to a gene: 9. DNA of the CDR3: TGCGCCAGCAGCTCTAACCCACAGGGGAGTGAGCAGTTCTTC. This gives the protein CASSSNPQGSEQFF.

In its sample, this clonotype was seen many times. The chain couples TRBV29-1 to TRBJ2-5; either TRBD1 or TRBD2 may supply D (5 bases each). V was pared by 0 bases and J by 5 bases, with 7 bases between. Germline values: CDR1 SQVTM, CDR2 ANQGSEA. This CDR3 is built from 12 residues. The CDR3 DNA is TGCAGCGTTGAAGAATGGGGGGAGACCCAGTACTTC. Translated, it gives CSVEEWGETQYF.

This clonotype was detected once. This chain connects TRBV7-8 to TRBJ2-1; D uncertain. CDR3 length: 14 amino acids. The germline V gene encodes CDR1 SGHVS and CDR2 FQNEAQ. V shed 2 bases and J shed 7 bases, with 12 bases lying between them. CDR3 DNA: TGTGCCAGCAGCTTACCTGTGGAAGGGAATGAGCAGTTCTTC. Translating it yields CASSLPVEGNEQFF.

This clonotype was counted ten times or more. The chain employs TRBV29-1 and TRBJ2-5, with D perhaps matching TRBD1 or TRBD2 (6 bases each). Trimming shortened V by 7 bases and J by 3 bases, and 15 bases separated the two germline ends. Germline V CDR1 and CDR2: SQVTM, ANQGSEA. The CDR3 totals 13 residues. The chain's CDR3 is CSARTRGEETQYF. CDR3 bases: TGCAGCGCCCGCACGAGGGGGGAAGAGACCCAGTACTTC.

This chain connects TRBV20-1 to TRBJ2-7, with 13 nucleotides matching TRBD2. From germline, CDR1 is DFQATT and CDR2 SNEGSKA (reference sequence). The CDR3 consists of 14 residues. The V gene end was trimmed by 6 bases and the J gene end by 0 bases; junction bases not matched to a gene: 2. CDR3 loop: CSARTSGSSYEQYF. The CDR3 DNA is TGCAGTGCCAGGACTAGCGGGAGCTCCTACGAGCAGTACTTC.

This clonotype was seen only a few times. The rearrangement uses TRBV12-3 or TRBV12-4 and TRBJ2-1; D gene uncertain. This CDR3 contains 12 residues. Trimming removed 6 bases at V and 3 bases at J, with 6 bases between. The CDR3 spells CASRSDYNEQFF. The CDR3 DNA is TGTGCCAGCAGGAGCGACTACAATGAGCAGTTCTTC.

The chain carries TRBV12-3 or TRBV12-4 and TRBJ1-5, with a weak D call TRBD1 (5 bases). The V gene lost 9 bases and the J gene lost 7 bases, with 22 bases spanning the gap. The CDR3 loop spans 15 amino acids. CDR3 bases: TGTGCCAGTTGCCCGGGGCAGGGTGGGAGGCAGCCCCAGCATTTT. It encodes CASCPGQGGRQPQHF.

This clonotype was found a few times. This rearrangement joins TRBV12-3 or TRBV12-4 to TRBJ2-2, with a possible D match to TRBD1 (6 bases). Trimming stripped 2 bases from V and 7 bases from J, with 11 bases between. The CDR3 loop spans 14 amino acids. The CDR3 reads CASSLMSRGGELFF. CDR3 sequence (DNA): TGTGCCAGCAGTTTAATGTCCAGGGGCGGGGAGCTGTTTTTT.

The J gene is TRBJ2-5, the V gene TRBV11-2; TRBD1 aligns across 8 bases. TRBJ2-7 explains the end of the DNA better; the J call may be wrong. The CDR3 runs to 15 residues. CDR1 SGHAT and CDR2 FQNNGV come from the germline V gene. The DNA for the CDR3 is TGTGCCAGCAGCTTCGGCAGGGGGCATTTCTACGAGCAGTACTTC. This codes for CASSFGRGHFYEQYF.

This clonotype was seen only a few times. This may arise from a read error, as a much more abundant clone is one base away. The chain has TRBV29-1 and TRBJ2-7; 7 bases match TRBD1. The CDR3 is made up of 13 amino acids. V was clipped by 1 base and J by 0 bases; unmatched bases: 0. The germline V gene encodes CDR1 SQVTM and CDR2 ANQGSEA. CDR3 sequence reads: CSVEGDSSYEQYF. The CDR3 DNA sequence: TGCAGCGTTGAAGGGGACAGCTCCTACGAGCAGTACTTC.